One and the same sample provided the 19 T cell receptor beta chains below, sequenced in a study of blood T cell repertoires in COVID-19. This table comes from immunoSEQ multiplex PCR, and its TCRdb copy is limited to in-frame clones, with some not included. The repertoire holds 300,000 to 350,000 clones, with around 90% as singletons. The sequenced material came from peripheral blood. Receptor source: a young woman with COVID-19, enrolled during active disease.

The chain joins TRBV19 to TRBJ2-1; D is uncertain. The V end lost 6 bases, the J end lost 4 bases, and 4 bases lay between the germline ends. The CDR3 has 11 residues. The germline CDR1 and CDR2 sequences are LNHDA and SQIVND (reference sequence). The CDR3 bases are TGTGCCAGTAGCGAGTACAATGAGCAGTTCTTC. Amino acids: CASSEYNEQFF. The full variable domain, rest sourced from reference TRBV19 and TRBJ2-1, is DGGITQSPKYLFRKEGQNVTLSCEQNLNHDAMYWYRQDPGQGLRLIYYSQIVNDFQKGDIAEGYSVSREKKESFPLTVTSAQKNPTAFYLCASSEYNEQFFGPGTRLTVL.

The chain has TRBV10-2 and TRBJ1-5; TRBD1 matches at 8 bases. This CDR3 region has 14 residues. The V gene end was trimmed by 7 bases and the J gene end by 7 bases; junction bases not matched to a gene: 9. The germline gives CDR1 WSHSY, CDR2 SAAADI. CDR3 bases: TGCGCCAGCACTAATGGACAGGGTCGACAGCCCCAGCATTTT. Its protein is CASTNGQGRQPQHF.

V and J are TRBV19 and TRBJ2-7, with 7 bases aligning to TRBD2. The V and J ends lost 3 bases and 0 bases, in that order; junction bases with no gene match: 2. The CDR3 runs to 14 residues. Germline lookup yields CDR1 LNHDA and CDR2 SQIVND (reference sequence). The CDR3 sequence: CASSIKRDSYEQYF. The CDR3 nucleotides are TGTGCCAGTAGTATTAAGCGGGACTCCTACGAGCAGTACTTC. The whole variable domain, remainder taken from reference TRBV19 and TRBJ2-7, is DGGITQSPKYLFRKEGQNVTLSCEQNLNHDAMYWYRQDPGQGLRLIYYSQIVNDFQKGDIAEGYSVSREKKESFPLTVTSAQKNPTAFYLCASSIKRDSYEQYFGPGTRLTVT.

This clone was observed once. The V gene is TRBV19, the J gene TRBJ2-7; D is perhaps TRBD1 (5 bases). Germline CDR1 LNHDA, CDR2 SQIVND (reference sequence). The CDR3 extends over 15 amino acids. V lost 3 bases, J lost 3 bases, and 15 bases lay in between. The CDR3 reads CASSIKGRADYEQYF. CDR3 sequence (DNA): TGTGCCAGTAGTATTAAGGGCAGGGCCGACTACGAGCAGTACTTC. Using reference TRBV19 and TRBJ2-7 for the parts outside the CDR3, the full variable domain is DGGITQSPKYLFRKEGQNVTLSCEQNLNHDAMYWYRQDPGQGLRLIYYSQIVNDFQKGDIAEGYSVSREKKESFPLTVTSAQKNPTAFYLCASSIKGRADYEQYFGPGTRLTVT.

The chain uses TRBV6-5 and TRBJ2-1; TRBD2 matches at 9 bases. The germline gives CDR1 MNHEY, CDR2 SVGAGI. V trimming: 0 bases; J trimming: 6 bases; junction bases outside the gene matches: 6. This CDR3 has 16 residues. CDR3 nucleotide sequence: TGTGCCAGCAGTTACTCGGTGGCGGGAGGGCCCAATGAGCAGTTCTTC. Its translation: CASSYSVAGGPNEQFF.

The V gene is TRBV11-2, the J gene TRBJ2-1; D uncertain. This CDR3 contains 12 residues. V was cut by 2 bases and J by 4 bases, with 3 bases left in between. The germline CDR1 and CDR2 sequences are SGHAT and FQNNGV. The CDR3 coding sequence is TGTGCCAGCAGCTTACCATACAATGAGCAGTTCTTC. This translates into CASSLPYNEQFF.

The CDR3 spells CASSLEPVRGPYSNQPQHF. As DNA, the CDR3 is TGTGCCAGCAGTTTAGAGCCCGTGCGGGGCCCTTATAGCAATCAGCCCCAGCATTTT. J is TRBJ1-5 and V is TRBV28; D might be TRBD1 (5 bases). The V gene's germline CDR1 is MDHEN and CDR2 SYDVKM. The V end was cut by 2 bases, the J end by 0 bases, with 20 bases between. This CDR3 has 19 amino acids.

This chain connects TRBV7-2 to TRBJ1-2, with D possibly being TRBD1 (5 bases). This CDR3 has 12 residues. Looked up from germline, CDR1 is SGHTA and CDR2 is FQGNSA. Trimming removed 8 bases at V and 7 bases at J, with 14 bases between. The CDR3 DNA sequence: TGTGCCAGCCGCCTGGGGGGTGGTGGCTACACCTTC. It translates to CASRLGGGGYTF.

The table lists this clone with a count of one. The rearrangement links TRBV6-5 to TRBJ2-7, with 10 positions matching TRBD2. The CDR3 is made up of 15 amino acids. Germline CDR1 is MNHEY and CDR2 is SVGAGI. V trimming: 5 bases; J trimming: 0 bases; junction bases outside the gene matches: 4. The CDR3 region has the DNA TGTGCCAGCAGTCTTAGCGGGAGGAGCTCCTACGAGCAGTACTTC. It is translated as CASSLSGRSSYEQYF.

V and J are TRBV7-2 and TRBJ2-3; 7 nucleotides agree with TRBD2. V shed 3 bases, J shed 6 bases, and the junction held 12 bases outside the gene matches. The germline V gene has CDR1 SGHTA and CDR2 FQGNSA. This CDR3 contains 16 residues. The CDR3 loop is CASSLDGLGAGDTQYF. The CDR3 DNA sequence: TGTGCCAGCAGCTTGGATGGACTAGGGGCCGGGGATACGCAGTATTTT.

This rearrangement joins TRBV27 to TRBJ1-5, with D perhaps matching TRBD1 (5 bases). CDR1 MNHEY and CDR2 SMNVEV come from the germline V gene (reference sequence). Trimming removed 3 bases from V and 3 bases from J, with 9 bases in between. The CDR3 is made up of 14 amino acids. The CDR3 region is CASSLEGFNQPQHF. Written as DNA, the CDR3 is TGTGCCAGCAGTTTGGAGGGGTTCAATCAGCCCCAGCATTTT.

The chain recombines TRBV15 with TRBJ2-1; 7 nucleotides agree with TRBD2. Looked up from germline, CDR1 is LNHNV and CDR2 is YYDKDF (reference sequence). V dropped 9 bases and J dropped 0; count of bases not matched to a gene: 14. This CDR3 region has 17 residues. CDR3 loop: CATWLAEDRSSYNEQFF. In DNA, the CDR3 is TGTGCCACGTGGCTAGCGGAAGATCGAAGCTCCTACAATGAGCAGTTCTTC.

The rearrangement links TRBV30 to TRBJ2-5; no firm D call. The CDR3 covers 13 residues. Germline-derived CDR1 and CDR2 are GTSNPN and SVGIG (reference sequence). V lost 1 base and J 3 bases, leaving 9 bases between the germline ends. CDR3 DNA: TGTGCCTGGAGTGGGGCAGTGGAAGAGACCCAGTACTTC. Translating gives CAWSGAVEETQYF.

The chain joins TRBV7-9 to TRBJ1-1, with D tentatively TRBD1 (6 bases). Trimming left V 3 bases short and J 8 bases short, with 13 bases between. This CDR3 region has 13 residues. Germline assignment: CDR1 SEHNR and CDR2 FQNEAQ (reference sequence). CDR3 in DNA: TGTGCCAGCAGCTTCCAGGGGATGGAGGAAGCTTTCTTT. As protein: CASSFQGMEEAFF.

This clone appeared a single time. The chain has TRBV27 and TRBJ2-5; tentative D call: TRBD2 (6 bases). Trimming removed 8 bases from V and 5 bases from J, with 15 bases in between. The CDR3 loop spans 13 amino acids. The germline V gene has CDR1 MNHEY and CDR2 SMNVEV (reference sequence). The CDR3 reads CASGTLSRETQYF. The CDR3 DNA sequence: TGTGCCAGCGGGACTCTCTCCCGGGAGACCCAGTACTTC.

The rearrangement links TRBV30 to TRBJ2-2; D is undetermined. Germline CDR1 and CDR2: GTSNPN and SVGIG (reference sequence). Trimming took off 1 base at V and 3 bases at J, with 9 bases between the two ends. CDR3 length equals 14 residues. The CDR3 is CAWSGQRYTGELFF. The DNA for the CDR3 is TGTGCCTGGAGTGGGCAGCGATACACCGGGGAGCTGTTTTTT.

CDR3 coding DNA: TGTGCCAGCAGTTTAATGACAGGAGAAGCTTTCTTT. It translates to CASSLMTGEAFF. V usage is TRBV27 and J usage is TRBJ1-1, with TRBD1 as a possible D gene (6 bases). CDR1 and CDR2 (germline): MNHEY, SMNVEV (reference sequence). The CDR3 loop spans 12 amino acids. Trimming cost V 2 bases and J 8 bases, with 9 bases left between them.

The chain combines TRBV6-5 with TRBJ1-4, with TRBD1 as a possible D gene (6 bases). Germline CDR1 reads MNHEY; CDR2 reads SVGAGI. Trimming cost V 6 bases and J 10 bases, with 18 bases left between them. The CDR3 totals 14 residues. This CDR3 reads CASSRYDSGAKLFF. The CDR3, as DNA: TGTGCCAGCAGCCGTTACGATTCAGGGGCAAAACTGTTTTTT.

This rearrangement joins TRBV15 to TRBJ2-4; D gene uncertain. The CDR3 loop spans 12 amino acids. Trimming took off 4 bases at V and 9 bases at J, with 10 bases between the two ends. The germline V gene has CDR1 LNHNV and CDR2 YYDKDF (reference sequence). The CDR3: CATSTSYSIQYF. CDR3 DNA sequence: TGTGCCACCAGCACGTCCTACAGCATTCAGTACTTC. Variable domain in full (rest from reference TRBV15 and TRBJ2-4): DAMVIQNPRYQVTQFGKPVTLSCSQTLNHNVMYWYQQKSSQAPKLLFHYYDKDFNNEADTPDNFQSRRPNTSFCFLDIRSPGLGDTAMYLCATSTSYSIQYFGAGTRLSVL.